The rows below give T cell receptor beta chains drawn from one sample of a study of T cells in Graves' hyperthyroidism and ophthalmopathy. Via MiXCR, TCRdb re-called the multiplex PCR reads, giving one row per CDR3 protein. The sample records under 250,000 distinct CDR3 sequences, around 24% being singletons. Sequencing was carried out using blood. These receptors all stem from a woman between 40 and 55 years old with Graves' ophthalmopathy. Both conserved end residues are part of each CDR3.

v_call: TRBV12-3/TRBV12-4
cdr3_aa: CASSPLGNRVTEAFF

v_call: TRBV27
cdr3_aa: CASTRLAGTSYEQYF

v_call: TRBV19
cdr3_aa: CASSIRTGDGQYF

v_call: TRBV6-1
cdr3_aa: CASASFLQETQYF

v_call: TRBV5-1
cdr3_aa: CASRLETYEQYF

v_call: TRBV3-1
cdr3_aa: CASGVKETQYF

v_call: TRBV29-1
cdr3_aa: CSVELAEPTTRNTGELFF

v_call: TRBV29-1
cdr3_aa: CSVAWGGDQPQHF

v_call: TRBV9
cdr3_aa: CASSVATGGYTF

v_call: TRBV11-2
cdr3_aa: CASSFDRGRYEQYF

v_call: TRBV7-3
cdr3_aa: CASSRTGGVQEQYF

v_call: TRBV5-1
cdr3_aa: CASSLVTPNTEAFF

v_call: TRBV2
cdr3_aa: CASSEAQGENTEAFF

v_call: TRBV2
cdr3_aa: CASTASGGSQNIQYF

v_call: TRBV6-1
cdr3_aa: CASSEEVYWGREQPQHF

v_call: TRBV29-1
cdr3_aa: CSAGTETVVIQYF

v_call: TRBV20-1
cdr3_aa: CSARGRGGSGTGELFF

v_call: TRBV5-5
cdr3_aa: CASSLYDRALYQETQYF

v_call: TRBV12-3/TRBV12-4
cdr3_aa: CASRGGFEQPQHF

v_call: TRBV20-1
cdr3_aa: CSAIPRTNTYEQYF

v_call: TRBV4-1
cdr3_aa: CASSQDFKGGILETQYF

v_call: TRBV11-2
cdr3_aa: CASSLEGWRERTDTQYF

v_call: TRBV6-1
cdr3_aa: CASRKDGLAGTTRSGELFF

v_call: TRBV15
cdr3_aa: CATSTGGMGPQEMNTEAFF

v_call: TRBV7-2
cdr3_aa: CASSFRASVETQYF

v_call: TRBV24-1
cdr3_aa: CATSDRPYRGKETQYF

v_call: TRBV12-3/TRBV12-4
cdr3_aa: CASSFSLGSEAFF

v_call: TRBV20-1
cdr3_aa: CSARDLATEDEQYF

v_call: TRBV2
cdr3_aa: CASKRGRSTEAFF

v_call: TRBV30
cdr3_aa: CAWSAGTGQRVNTEAFF

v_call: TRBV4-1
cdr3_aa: CASSPGTGFLGEQYF

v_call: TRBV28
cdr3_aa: CASSYTGYGYTF

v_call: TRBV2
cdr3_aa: CASSAGQGAGEQYF

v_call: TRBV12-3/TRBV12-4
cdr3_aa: CASSLEGQSNQPQHF

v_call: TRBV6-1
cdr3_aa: CASGGTGSSYEQYF

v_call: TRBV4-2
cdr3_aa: CASSQDRGLTLEQYF

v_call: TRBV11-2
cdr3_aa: CASSPGLAGLTDTQYF

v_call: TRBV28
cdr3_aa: CASWTSGVQETQYF

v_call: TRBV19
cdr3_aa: CASRENLPNQPQHF

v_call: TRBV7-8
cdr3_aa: CASSFPTPGGETQYF

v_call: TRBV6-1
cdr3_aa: CASSPPGGGEKLFF

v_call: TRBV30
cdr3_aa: CAWRRWDRDRSGNTIYF

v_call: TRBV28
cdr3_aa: CASSPGLAREQYF

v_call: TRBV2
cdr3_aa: CAGDRDSTGELFF